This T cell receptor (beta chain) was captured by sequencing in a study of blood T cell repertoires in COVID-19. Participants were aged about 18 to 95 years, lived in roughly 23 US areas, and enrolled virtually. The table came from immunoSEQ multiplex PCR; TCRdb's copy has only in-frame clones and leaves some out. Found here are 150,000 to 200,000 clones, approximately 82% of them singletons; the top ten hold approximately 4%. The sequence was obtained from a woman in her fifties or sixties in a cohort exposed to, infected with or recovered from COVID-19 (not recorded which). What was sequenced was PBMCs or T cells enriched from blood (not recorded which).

DNA of the CDR3: TGTGCCAGCAGCGAGGGGGTCGGGGAGACCCAGTACTTC. Protein product: CASSEGVGETQYF. The V gene is TRBV9, the J gene TRBJ2-5; D perhaps matches TRBD1 (6 bases). The CDR3 runs to 13 residues. Germline CDR1 is SGDLS and CDR2 is YYNGEE. Trimming removed 3 bases from V and 5 bases from J, with 11 bases in between.